This T cell receptor (beta chain) derives from a study of glioma-infiltrating T cells after dendritic cell vaccination. Study information: Glioblastoma patients came from Phase I and II dendritic cell vaccination trials. Dendritic cells derived from monocytes and pulsed with autologous tumor lysate formed the vaccine.

Trimming cost V 3 bases and J 7 bases; bases outside gene matches: 6. The CDR3 covers 15 residues. CDR1 is LNHDA and CDR2 is SQIVND in the germline V gene (reference sequence). Amplification used 60 V beta primers and 13 J beta primers. Only in-frame clones appear in the TCRdb table, and some are missing; sequencing was by immunoSEQ multiplex PCR. The sample gives around 67,000 clones, 80% to 85% of which show up once; 7% to 9.5% is in the top ten. This TCR derives from a human donor with glioblastoma. The chain combines TRBV19 with TRBJ2-1, with 10 positions matching TRBD2. Sequencing used blood, obtained before dendritic cell vaccination. This CDR3 reads CASSISAGGPNEQFF. CDR3 nucleotides: TGTGCCAGTAGTATCTCAGCGGGGGGGCCAAATGAGCAGTTCTTC.